Listed here is a single T cell receptor (beta chain). One end of the junction is discordant with germline, which a read error may explain. This entry comes from a study of tumor-infiltrating lymphocytes in primary liver carcinoma. Germline DNA was also extracted, with blood RNA taken from unsorted whole blood. TCR beta cDNA was made from around 520 ng total RNA with a constant-region primer. Libraries covering TCR beta were generated through three nested multiplex PCR rounds (using a slightly modified ARM-PCR). TRBV1-TRBV30 forward and Cbeta reverse primers drove the first two approximately 10-cycle rounds. TCRdb processed the multiplex PCR reads anew with MiXCR; each CDR3 protein has one entry. The table shows about 310,000 distinct CDR3 sequences, with roughly two thirds occurring only once. Germline CDR1 and CDR2: SGHAT and FQNNGV. The CDR3 loop spans 17 amino acids.

The sequencing input was peripheral blood. V gene TRBV11-2 combines with J gene TRBJ2-1, with D hard to call. This TCR was sampled from a man in his forties or fifties with primary liver carcinoma and hepatitis B virus infection. CDR3 sequence (DNA): TGTGCCAGCAGCTTAGATCCCGGCGTTCACGGGCAGAATGAACAGTTCTTC. It codes for CASSLDPGVHGQNEQFF.